This passage covers 6 T cell receptor beta chains from one sample sequenced in a study of blood T cell repertoires in COVID-19 (TCRdb year 2020). Libraries were prepared through the immunoSEQ multiplex PCR assay. TCRdb limited this immuneACCESS table to in-frame rearrangements with V and J called. A share of clones is missing; checked studies link under half to unresolved V genes, and the rest is unexplained. The sample yields under 200,000 clones; 83% were counted once. The ten largest clones take up roughly 2% of the sample. The sequencing input was peripheral blood. The origin of the receptors is a woman aged 80 or older with acute or convalescent COVID-19.

CDR3 region: CASSQDNSNQPQHF. The CDR3 region has the DNA TGTGCCAGCAGCCAAGACAATAGCAATCAGCCCCAGCATTTT. This chain joins TRBV3-1 (or the pseudogene TRBV3-2) and TRBJ1-5; D unclear. Trimming stripped 0 bases from V and 0 bases from J, with 3 bases between. This CDR3 region has 14 residues. CDR1 LGHDT and CDR2 YNNKEL come from the germline V gene (reference sequence).

The rearrangement joins TRBV29-1 to TRBJ1-1; a possible D gene is TRBD1 (5 bases). V lost 7 bases to trimming and J lost 0 bases, with 12 bases between them. Germline lookup yields CDR1 SQVTM and CDR2 ANQGSEA. The length of the CDR3 is 13 residues. In DNA, the CDR3 is TGCAGCGCTCAGACAGTGTTGAACACTGAAGCTTTCTTT. Residues: CSAQTVLNTEAFF.

V is TRBV7-2 and J is TRBJ2-7, with 7 nucleotides matching TRBD2. The CDR3 totals 13 residues. Germline assignment: CDR1 SGHTA and CDR2 FQGNSA. Unmatched junction bases numbered 6, after V lost 6 bases and J lost 4 bases. The CDR3 DNA sequence: TGTGCCAGCAGTAAGGGCGGGAGTTACGAGCAGTACTTC. Amino acids: CASSKGGSYEQYF.

The chain joins TRBV30 to TRBJ1-2, with TRBD1 matching over 7 bases. Germline values: CDR1 GTSNPN, CDR2 SVGIG (reference sequence). V lost 5 bases to trimming and J lost 4 bases; unmatched junction nucleotides: 7. This CDR3 has 13 residues. The CDR3 nucleotides read TGTGCCTGGGGAACAGGGGTCGGCTATGGCTACACCTTC. Translation gives CAWGTGVGYGYTF.

This rearrangement joins TRBV5-6 to TRBJ2-6, with a possible D match to TRBD2 (5 bases). V lost 0 bases and J lost 2, with 9 bases in between. The CDR3 covers 16 residues. The V gene's germline CDR1 is SGHDT and CDR2 YYEEEE. CDR3 residues: CASSLAAGTGANVLTF. The CDR3 nucleotides are TGTGCCAGCAGCTTGGCGGCCGGGACTGGGGCCAACGTCCTGACTTTC.

The CDR3 nucleotides are TGTGCCAGCAGTTACCCCGGACTAGCGGGAGTTGAGACCCAGTACTTC. Translated, it gives CASSYPGLAGVETQYF. The chain employs TRBV6-2 or TRBV6-3 and TRBJ2-5; TRBD2 agrees at 13 bases. Unmatched junction bases numbered 5, after V lost 2 bases and J lost 5 bases. This CDR3 spans 16 amino acids. Germline CDR1 is MNHEY and CDR2 is SVGEGT.